This T cell receptor beta chain was observed in a study of CD8 T cells in ankylosing spondylitis. Germline V gene lookup returns CDR1 LGHNA and CDR2 YNFKEQ. The CDR3 length is 16 residues. V lost 0 bases, J lost 2 bases, and 1 base stayed unmatched. TCRdb re-derived calls from the 5' RACE reads in MiXCR, one entry per CDR3 protein. The sample holds a few hundred thousand distinct CDR3 sequences; 15% to 20% are singletons and the top ten take around 30%. In its sample, this clonotype was seen many times. The TCR comes from a male donor with ankylosing spondylitis or in good health (not recorded which). The chain carries TRBV4-2 and TRBJ2-7; 13 nucleotides align to TRBD2. The source material was blood, either unsorted or a sorted T cell fraction (not recorded which). Written as DNA, the CDR3 is TGTGCCAGCAGCCAAGAGGGACTAGCGGGGACCTACGAGCAGTACTTC. Its protein product is CASSQEGLAGTYEQYF.